The next 19 T cell receptor beta chains were all read from a single sample in a study of CD8 T cells in ankylosing spondylitis (dated by TCRdb to between 2016 and 2019). The library was produced with 5' RACE. Sequencer: Illumina HiSeq 2500. TCRdb cleaned the public reads at Q25 with fastp, built clones with MiXCR and kept in-frame beta chains. CDR3 protein sequences are deduplicated, and each keeps its most common genes and DNA. The sample table records 250,000 to 300,000 distinct CDR3 sequences; 15% to 25% of these occur just once. About 8.2% of the sample rests with the top ten. Sequenced sample: blood, either unsorted or a sorted T cell fraction (not recorded which). The source of these receptors is a male donor with ankylosing spondylitis or in good health (not recorded which).

This clonotype was counted only a few times. The CDR3 DNA sequence: TGCAGTGCTTTAGCGGGGAGCACAGATACGCAGTATTTT. Protein: CSALAGSTDTQYF. The chain recombines TRBV20-1 with TRBJ2-3; 8 bases fit TRBD2. CDR1 is DFQATT and CDR2 is SNEGSKA in the germline V gene (reference sequence). The CDR3 loop spans 13 amino acids. Trimming cost V 5 bases and J 0 bases; bases outside gene matches: 1.

This clonotype has a handful of counts. The chain links TRBV15 to TRBJ2-3, with 11 bases identical to TRBD2. The CDR3 contains 16 residues. The V gene end was trimmed by 3 bases and the J gene end by 11 bases; junction bases not matched to a gene: 13. From germline, CDR1 is LNHNV and CDR2 YYDKDF (reference sequence). The CDR3 loop reads CATSSPILAGGNKQYF. DNA for the CDR3: TGTGCCACCAGCAGCCCAATTCTAGCGGGGGGCAATAAGCAGTATTTT. Full variable domain (rest looked up from reference TRBV15 and TRBJ2-3): DAMVIQNPRYQVTQFGKPVTLSCSQTLNHNVMYWYQQKSSQAPKLLFHYYDKDFNNEADTPDNFQSRRPNTSFCFLDIRSPGLGDTAMYLCATSSPILAGGNKQYFGPGTRLTVL.

The chain employs TRBV28 and TRBJ2-1, with TRBD1 matching 7 bases. This CDR3 is built from 15 residues. The germline V gene has CDR1 MDHEN and CDR2 SYDVKM. CDR3 nucleotides: TGTGCTGTGACAGGGCTCGGTGCGGAAATCAATGAGCAGTTCTTC. It codes for CAVTGLGAEINEQFF.

This clonotype was detected ten times or more. The chain joins TRBV5-1 to TRBJ2-1, with TRBD1 identical over 7 bases. The V and J ends lost 0 bases and 3 bases, in that order; junction bases with no gene match: 3. Germline CDR1 SGHRS, CDR2 YFSETQ. The CDR3 runs 15 residues. For the CDR3, the DNA is TGCGCCAGCAGCTTGGATGGGACAGTCTACAATGAGCAGTTCTTC. It yields the protein CASSLDGTVYNEQFF.

The genes are TRBV20-1 and TRBJ2-2, with D possibly called TRBD1 or TRBD2 (6 bases each). Trimming removed 2 bases at V and 7 bases at J, with 14 bases between. Germline V lookup: CDR1 DFQATT, CDR2 SNEGSKA (reference sequence). This CDR3 spans 14 amino acids. As DNA, the CDR3 is TGCAGTGCTAGACGTAGGGGGGTGAACGGGGAGCTGTTTTTT. Encoded protein: CSARRRGVNGELFF.

This sequence joins TRBV5-5 and TRBJ2-1; TRBD2 matches 11 bases. The junction had 7 bases not matched to a gene; V was cut back by 2 bases and J by 6 bases. This CDR3 is 16 amino acids long. Germline CDR1 and CDR2: SGHKS and YYEKEE (reference sequence). The CDR3 nucleotides read TGTGCCAGCAGCTTCCTAGCGGGGGGTGTGGGCAATGAGCAGTTCTTC. Its protein product is CASSFLAGGVGNEQFF.

This clonotype was seen a few times. This sequence joins TRBV4-1 and TRBJ1-5; no firm D call. Deletions cut 0 bases from V and 7 bases from J, with 16 bases between. This CDR3 has 16 amino acids. Germline loops: CDR1 MGHRA, CDR2 YSYEKL. The CDR3: CASSQEIVGSSQPQHF. The CDR3 DNA reads as TGCGCCAGCAGCCAAGAGATTGTGGGGAGTAGCCAGCCCCAGCATTTT.

The V gene is TRBV28, the J gene TRBJ2-5; the match to TRBD2 covers 8 bases. Germline V gene lookup returns CDR1 MDHEN and CDR2 SYDVKM. This CDR3 contains 15 residues. The V and J ends lost 10 bases and 5 bases, in that order; junction bases with no gene match: 15. Here the CDR3 DNA reads TGTGCCATCCGCGGGACTAGTTTTGTGTGGGAGACCCAGTACTTC. Translation gives CAIRGTSFVWETQYF.

Only a few counts were recorded for this clonotype. The CDR3 coding sequence is TGTGCCAGCAGCTTAGAGCCCCCACTAGCGGGAGATGAGCAGTTCTTC. Amino acids: CASSLEPPLAGDEQFF. The genes are TRBV11-2 and TRBJ2-1, with 11 positions matching TRBD2. The germline V gene encodes CDR1 SGHAT and CDR2 FQNNGV. V gave up 0 bases and J gave up 8 bases; unmatched junction bases: 6. The CDR3 is 16 residues long. Variable domain in full (rest from reference TRBV11-2 and TRBJ2-1): EAGVAQSPRYKIIEKRQSVAFWCNPISGHATLYWYQQILGQGPKLLIQFQNNGVVDDSQLPKDRFSAERLKGVDSTLKIQPAKLEDSAVYLCASSLEPPLAGDEQFFGPGTRLTVL.

The CDR3 here is CASSGAGGMYTQYF. CDR3 bases: TGTGCCAGCAGTGGGGCAGGGGGCATGTATACGCAGTATTTT. The chain has TRBV27 and TRBJ2-3; TRBD1 matches at 8 bases. Unmatched junction bases numbered 8, after V lost 5 bases and J lost 7 bases. The CDR3 totals 14 residues. CDR1 and CDR2 from the germline V gene are MNHEY and SMNVEV (reference sequence).

On this clonotype: A clone one base away is much larger, so this may be a read error. The chain couples TRBV12-3 or TRBV12-4 to TRBJ2-1; 8 nucleotides line up with TRBD2. The length of the CDR3 is 16 residues. CDR3 sequence reads: CSSSWTSQNFYNEQFF. DNA for the CDR3: TGTTCCAGCAGCTGGACTAGCCAAAATTTCTACAATGAGCAGTTCTTC.

This clonotype was observed many times. The chain couples TRBV9 to TRBJ2-3; 9 bases match TRBD2. Germline loops: CDR1 SGDLS, CDR2 YYNGEE. With 3 bases clipped from V and 0 bases from J, the junction kept 2 bases outside the gene matches. There are 15 residues in the CDR3. For the CDR3, the DNA is TGTGCCAGCAGCGCAGCGGGAGGAAGCACAGATACGCAGTATTTT. Translating it yields CASSAAGGSTDTQYF.

The V call is TRBV5-1, the J call TRBJ2-4, with D unclear. V was trimmed by 0 bases and J by 0 bases, leaving 7 bases between them. The length of the CDR3 is 15 residues. Germline-derived CDR1 and CDR2 are SGHRS and YFSETQ. CDR3 in amino acids: CASSLESVAKNIQYF. The DNA of the CDR3 is TGCGCCAGCAGCTTGGAGTCGGTAGCCAAAAACATTCAGTACTTC.

Only a few counts were recorded for this clonotype. The chain carries TRBV9 and TRBJ2-1, with 7 bases fitting TRBD2. CDR3 length: 15 amino acids. V lost 7 bases and J lost 4; bases outside the gene matches: 11. Germline CDR1 is SGDLS and CDR2 is YYNGEE. Here the CDR3 reads CASPKWGEGYNEQFF. The CDR3 bases are TGTGCCAGCCCAAAGTGGGGGGAGGGTTACAATGAGCAGTTCTTC.

There are a few counts of this clonotype. The V and J genes are TRBV20-1 and TRBJ2-5; TRBD2 matches at 10 bases. The CDR3 is made up of 14 amino acids. Germline assignment: CDR1 DFQATT and CDR2 SNEGSKA (reference sequence). J was trimmed by 4 bases and V by 6 bases; bases with no gene match: 8. CDR3 sequence (DNA): TGCAGTGCCCAGAGCGGGGGGGCGGTAGAGACCCAGTACTTC. Translation gives CSAQSGGAVETQYF.

This clonotype has at least ten counts. V and J are TRBV10-3 and TRBJ2-5, with D possibly being TRBD1 (6 bases). This CDR3 is built from 15 residues. V was cut by 0 bases and J by 2 bases, with 10 bases left in between. Germline V gene sequence: CDR1 ENHRY, CDR2 SYGVKD. CDR3 sequence: CAISESRGQQETQYF. The CDR3, as DNA: TGTGCCATCAGTGAGTCGAGGGGACAACAAGAGACCCAGTACTTC.

This clonotype was observed a handful of times. The CDR3 DNA is TGTGCCAGCAGTGCGGGTATCCCGAGCATGTTCTTC. Translation: CASSAGIPSMFF. The rearrangement links TRBV12-3 or TRBV12-4 to TRBJ2-1, with D possibly TRBD2 on 5 matching bases. The CDR3 extends over 12 amino acids. V was pared by 5 bases and J by 15 bases, with 17 bases between.

This rearrangement joins TRBV28 to TRBJ2-6, with D hard to call. Germline V CDR1 and CDR2: MDHEN, SYDVKM. V shed 3 bases and J shed 0 bases, with 6 bases lying between them. The CDR3 loop spans 15 amino acids. The CDR3 region is CASSFTSSGANVLTF. DNA of the CDR3: TGTGCCAGCAGTTTTACAAGCTCTGGGGCCAACGTCCTGACTTTC. The full variable domain, its missing parts supplied by reference TRBV28 and TRBJ2-6, is DVKVTQSSRYLVKRTGEKVFLECVQDMDHENMFWYRQDPGLGLRLIYFSYDVKMKEKGDIPEGYSVSREKKERFSLILESASTNQTSMYLCASSFTSSGANVLTFGAGSRLTVL.

The chain uses TRBV27 and TRBJ1-5, with D uncertain. V lost 5 bases and J lost 5, with 22 bases in between. Germline lookup yields CDR1 MNHEY and CDR2 SMNVEV (reference sequence). The CDR3 length is 17 residues. CDR3 loop: CASSPWRPLTDYQPQHF. The CDR3, as DNA: TGTGCCAGCAGTCCATGGAGGCCTCTGACCGATTATCAGCCCCAGCATTTT.